This note documents a single T cell receptor (beta chain) sequence. TCRdb's table, derived via immunoSEQ multiplex PCR, lists solely in-frame clones and lacks some. The table has roughly 120,000 clones, around 93% seen once. Trimming removed 4 bases at V and 2 bases at J, with 10 bases between. CDR3 length: 14 amino acids. Per the germline V gene, CDR1 is SGHTA and CDR2 is FQGTGA. These data belong to a study of OX40 agonist ivuxolimab in advanced cancers. Background on the study: Given to patients was ivuxolimab, an agonistic anti-OX40 (CD134) antibody. Of the patients, three showed partial responses, one with hepatocellular carcinoma and two with cutaneous melanoma.

The chain links TRBV7-3 to TRBJ2-3; no clear D. The receptor was isolated from an adult with an advanced solid tumor such as melanoma, head and neck, liver or kidney cancer. Sequencing used CD4+ or CD8+ T cells sorted from blood, obtained in a trial of the OX40 agonist ivuxolimab. The CDR3 DNA reads as TGTGCCAGCAGCTCAGTGGACCTCACAGATACGCAGTATTTT. Translation: CASSSVDLTDTQYF.